Here is one T cell receptor (beta chain) with its context. The sample is drawn from a study of technical replicates of blood from a handful of donors. The CDR3 is 16 residues long. Trimming cost V 0 bases and J 6 bases; bases outside gene matches: 11. CDR1 is SGHNT, CDR2 YYREEE, per germline (reference sequence). TCRdb's copy holds only in-frame clones and misses some; the assay was immunoSEQ multiplex PCR. The table records 75,000 to 85,000 clones, roughly 77% of them present only once. This rearrangement joins TRBV5-4 to TRBJ1-2; 7 bases are shared with TRBD1. The sample comprised PBMCs. The sequence was obtained from a human donor in good health. Some clones in this sample may be carry-over from other donors' samples. The CDR3 spells CASSLGRGQRVNGYTF. The CDR3 nucleotides are TGTGCCAGCAGCTTGGGAAGGGGGCAGCGGGTCAATGGCTACACCTTC.